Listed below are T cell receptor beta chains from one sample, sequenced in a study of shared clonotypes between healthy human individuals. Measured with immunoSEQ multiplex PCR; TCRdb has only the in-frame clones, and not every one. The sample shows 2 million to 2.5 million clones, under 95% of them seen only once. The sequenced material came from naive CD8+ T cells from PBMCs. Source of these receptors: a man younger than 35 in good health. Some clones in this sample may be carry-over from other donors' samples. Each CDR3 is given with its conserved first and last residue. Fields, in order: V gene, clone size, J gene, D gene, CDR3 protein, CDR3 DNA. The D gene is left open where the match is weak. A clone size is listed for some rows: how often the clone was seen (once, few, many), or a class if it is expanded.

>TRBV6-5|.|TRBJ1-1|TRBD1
CASSYSTGGTTEAFF
TGTGCCAGCAGTTACTCGACAGGGGGTACCACTGAAGCTTTCTTT
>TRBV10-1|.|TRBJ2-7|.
CASSEAPSSYEQYF
TGCGCCAGCAGTGAAGCACCTTCCTCCTACGAGCAGTACTTC
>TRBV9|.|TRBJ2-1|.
CASSARGGPYNEQFF
TGTGCCAGCAGCGCCCGGGGCGGACCTTACAATGAGCAGTTCTTC
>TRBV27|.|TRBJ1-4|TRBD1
CASREQGWRSEKLFF
TGTGCCAGCAGGGAACAGGGGTGGCGTAGTGAAAAACTGTTTTTT
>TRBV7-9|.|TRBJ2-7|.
CASSLSAGNEQYF
TGTGCCAGCAGCTTAAGTGCGGGAAACGAGCAGTACTTC
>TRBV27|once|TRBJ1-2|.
CASSLRGNYGYTF
TGTGCCAGCAGTTTACGTGGAAACTATGGCTACACCTTC
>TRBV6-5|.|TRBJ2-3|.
CASSYTQSTDTQYF
TGTGCCAGCAGTTACACACAGAGCACAGATACGCAGTATTTT
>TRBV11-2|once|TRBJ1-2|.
CASSSPGTPFYGYTF
TGTGCCAGCAGCTCGCCAGGGACTCCCTTCTATGGCTACACCTTC
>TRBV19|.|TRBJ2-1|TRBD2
CASSMLAGFYNEQFF
TGTGCCAGTAGTATGCTAGCGGGGTTCTACAATGAGCAGTTCTTC
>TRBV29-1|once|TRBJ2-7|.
CSVSERGGSNYEQYF
TGCAGCGTTTCGGAGAGGGGGGGTTCCAACTACGAGCAGTACTTC
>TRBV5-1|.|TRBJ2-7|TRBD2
CASSPGVAGVLAEQYF
TGCGCCAGCAGCCCCGGGGTAGCGGGAGTATTGGCCGAGCAGTACTTC
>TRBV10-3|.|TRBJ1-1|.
CAISEQQVNTEAFF
TGTGCCATCAGTGAGCAACAAGTGAACACTGAAGCTTTCTTT
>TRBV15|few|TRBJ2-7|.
CATSRDPPDHPYEQYF
TGTGCCACCAGCAGAGATCCCCCGGATCACCCCTACGAGCAGTACTTC
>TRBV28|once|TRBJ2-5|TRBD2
CASTGGVVRETQYF
TGTGCCAGCACGGGGGGAGTGGTTCGAGAGACCCAGTACTTC
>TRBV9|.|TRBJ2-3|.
CASSVGSGRADTQYF
TGTGCCAGCAGCGTAGGGTCGGGACGGGCAGATACGCAGTATTTT
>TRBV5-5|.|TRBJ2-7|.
CASSLSQDSYEQYF
TGTGCCAGCAGCTTGAGTCAGGACTCCTACGAGCAGTACTTC
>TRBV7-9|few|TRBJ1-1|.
CASSLAGPGEAFF
TGTGCCAGCAGCTTAGCAGGGCCGGGCGAAGCTTTCTTT
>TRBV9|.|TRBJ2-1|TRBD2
CASSSRLAENYNEQFF
TGTGCCAGCAGCTCACGACTAGCGGAGAACTACAATGAGCAGTTCTTC
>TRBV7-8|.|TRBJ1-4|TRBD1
CASSSGQIYEKLFF
TGTGCCAGCAGCTCGGGACAGATTTATGAAAAACTGTTTTTT
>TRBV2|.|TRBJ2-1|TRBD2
CATGLAGNNEQFF
TGTGCCACCGGACTAGCGGGGAACAATGAGCAGTTCTTC
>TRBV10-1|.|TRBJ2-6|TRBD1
CASSTGTGALEANVLTF
TGCGCCAGTTCTACCGGGACAGGGGCTCTTGAGGCCAACGTCCTGACTTTC
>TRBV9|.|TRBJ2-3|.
CASSVGAVSTDTQYF
TGTGCCAGCAGCGTAGGGGCAGTTAGCACAGATACGCAGTATTTT
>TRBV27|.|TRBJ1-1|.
CASSLDPTTEAFF
TGTGCCAGCAGTTTGGACCCGACCACTGAAGCTTTCTTT
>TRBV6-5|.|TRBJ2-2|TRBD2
CASSYERTSVGELFF
TGTGCCAGCAGTTATGAAAGGACTAGCGTCGGGGAGCTGTTTTTT
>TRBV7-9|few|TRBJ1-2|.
CASSLANGHGYTF
TGTGCCAGCAGCTTAGCGAATGGGCACGGTTACACCTTC
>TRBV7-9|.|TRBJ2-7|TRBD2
CASSPPSGSLSYEQYF
TGTGCCAGCAGCCCCCCTAGCGGGAGTCTGTCCTACGAGCAGTACTTC